This T cell receptor (beta chain) was retrieved from a study of blood T cell repertoires in COVID-19. The wider study: Spain, Italy and the United States supplied samples that represented acute and convalescent COVID-19.

Methods used by the authors: Estimated nucleated cell counts came from reference gene primer amplification. Clones were sequenced by immunoSEQ multiplex PCR, and TCRdb holds only the in-frame ones, with some missing. V and J calls and clone size come straight from that table; D and trimming were deduced from the DNA. The repertoire consists of approximately 70,000 clones, with more than 75% occurring once and the leading ten covering 18%. Germline V CDR1 and CDR2: LGHNA, YNFKEQ. This CDR3 contains 15 residues. Trimming took 4 bases from V and 3 from J; bases not matched to a gene: 3. The sequenced material came from peripheral blood. The J gene is TRBJ2-7, the V gene TRBV4-2; TRBD2 matches at 13 bases. The clonotype comes from a human donor in a cohort sampled during active COVID-19. CDR3 sequence: CASSLRLAGGYEQYF. CDR3 nucleotide sequence: TGTGCCAGCAGCCTCCGACTAGCGGGGGGCTACGAGCAGTACTTC.